Only a few counts were recorded for the clone carrying this T cell receptor beta chain. The sample comes from a study of human T cells and chemical hapten exposure. The CDR3 has 15 amino acids. The study used a library that attached unique molecular identifiers to individual cDNA molecules. As processed by the authors: Counting gave a median of around 100,000 TCRs per sample, with values ranging from about 23,224 to 690,600. TCRdb passed the RACE reads through MiXCR, listing each CDR3 protein once. The V and J calls and clone size are TCRdb's, not the authors'. The sample shows some 97,000 distinct CDR3 sequences, roughly a quarter of them seen only once. The sample's time point: patch test 3, about 24 weeks after DPC sensitization. Noted treatment: therapeutic diphenylcyclopropenone sensitization with weekly scalp DPC.

The sample consisted of whole blood, taken in connection with sensitization to the hapten diphenylcyclopropenone (DPC). The receptor's source is a man aged 35 to 55 with alopecia areata. Some clones in this sample may be carry-over from other donors' samples. V and J are TRBV21-1 and TRBJ1-3; TRBD1, the D gene given by the table, was not confirmed from the DNA. TRBV21-1 is marked as a pseudogene. The CDR3 DNA follows: TGTGCCAGCAGCAAAGCTGGGCACGCGGGGGACACCATATATTTT. This codes for CASSKAGHAGDTIYF.